This T cell receptor beta chain was sequenced for a study of follicular helper T cells after annual influenza vaccination. On the study more broadly: Sampling occurred days 0, 7 and 28 after each influenza vaccination.

TCRdb's copy holds only in-frame clones and misses some; the assay was immunoSEQ multiplex PCR. Of about 5,600 clones listed, over 80% are singletons. Trimming left V 7 bases short and J 0 bases short, with 10 bases between. The CDR3 has 14 residues. Germline V gives CDR1 LNHDA, CDR2 SQIVND (reference sequence). A note on this clone: What it binds is unknown.

General study findings and limits: Change in circulating plasmablasts correlated with ICOS+CD38+ cTfh clonality change.

Specified time point: 2015-2016 season, pre-vaccination. Donors with HIV/AIDS, active malignancy, immunomodulators or active illness were excluded. This receptor was taken from an adult who received the influenza vaccine. The specimen was CXCR5- memory CD4+ T cells sorted from blood, collected on the day of influenza vaccination. The chain links TRBV19 to TRBJ1-3, with D perhaps matching TRBD1 (6 bases). The CDR3 spells CASNQGHSGNTIYF. Written as DNA, the CDR3 is TGTGCCAGTAATCAGGGGCACTCTGGAAACACCATATATTTT.